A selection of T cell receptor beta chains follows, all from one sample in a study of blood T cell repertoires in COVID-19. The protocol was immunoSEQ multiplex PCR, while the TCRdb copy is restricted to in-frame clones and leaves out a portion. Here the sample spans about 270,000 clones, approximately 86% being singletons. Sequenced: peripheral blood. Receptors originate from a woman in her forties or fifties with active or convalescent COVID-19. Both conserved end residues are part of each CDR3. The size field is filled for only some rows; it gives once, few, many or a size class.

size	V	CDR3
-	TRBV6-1	CASSEGTSGRDHEQYF
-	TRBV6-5	CASIRDRGSPLHF
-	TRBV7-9	CASRLPGLVNTGELFF
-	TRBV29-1	CSVERRTEAFF
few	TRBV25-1	CASNGKRSSTDTQYF
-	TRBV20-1	CSASGLAPSFYNEQFF
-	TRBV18	CASSRDRGYEQYF
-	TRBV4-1	CASSQVHRGPKIGNEQFF
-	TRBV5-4	CASSPGGTSTEAFF
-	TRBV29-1	CSAERENSYNEQFF
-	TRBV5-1	CASSLGGQGSNQPQHF
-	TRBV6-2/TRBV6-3	CASSLSGTRGEKQFF
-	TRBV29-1	CSVEGAQVPSTDTQYF
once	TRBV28	CASSLSGPGQWGEKLFF
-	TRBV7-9	CASSSPPGQAYNEQFF
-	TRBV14	CASSQDYRGSYNSPLHF
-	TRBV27	CASSPRGSGELFF
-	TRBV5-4	CASSSRGQGEETQYF
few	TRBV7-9	CATSIGQRSYEQYF
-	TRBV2	CASSEAGAYGYTF
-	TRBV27	CASSLGGNTEAFF
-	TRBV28	CASSLSAGHGYTF
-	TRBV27	CASSLGPAGADTQYF
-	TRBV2	CASQNSPSNQPQHF
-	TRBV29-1	CSPYSTGDTQYF
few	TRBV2	CASGLQHNSPLHF
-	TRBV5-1	CASQEQGTNTEAFF
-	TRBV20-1	CSASGTSGKWDEQFF
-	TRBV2	CASNGPTSGTFREQYF
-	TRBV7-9	CASSLARLSSGRTDTQYF
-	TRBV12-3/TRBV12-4	CASSLGGNTEAFF
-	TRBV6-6	CASSWGGSRPGELFF
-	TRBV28	CASSFGVPKETQYF
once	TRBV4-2	CASRQDLGPYEQYF
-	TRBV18	CASSDRLAGGEQYF